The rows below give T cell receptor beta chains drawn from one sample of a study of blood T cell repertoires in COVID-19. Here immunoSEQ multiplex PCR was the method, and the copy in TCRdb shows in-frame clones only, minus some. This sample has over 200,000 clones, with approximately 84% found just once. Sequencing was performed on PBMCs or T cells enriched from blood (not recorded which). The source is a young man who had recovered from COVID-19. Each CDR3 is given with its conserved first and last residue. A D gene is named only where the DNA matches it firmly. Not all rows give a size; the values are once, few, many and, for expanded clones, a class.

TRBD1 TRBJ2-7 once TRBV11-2 TGTGCCAGCAGCTGGGGACAGGGCCCGTACGAGCAGTACTTC CASSWGQGPYEQYF
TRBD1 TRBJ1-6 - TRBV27 TGTGCCAGCAGCTTATCCGGGACAGGCTTTTCACCCCTCCACTTT CASSLSGTGFSPLHF
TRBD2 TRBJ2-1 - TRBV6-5 TGTGCCAGCAGCGGTAGCGGGGGTGAGCAGTTCTTC CASSGSGGEQFF
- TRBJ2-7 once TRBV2 TGTGCCAGCAGTGAAGCCTCGAGGTTATTGGGACTGGCATCCTACGAGCAGTACTTC CASSEASRLLGLASYEQYF
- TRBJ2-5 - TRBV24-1 TGTGCCACCAGTGATAGCCTCGACGGGAGTCGAGAGACCCAGTACTTC CATSDSLDGSRETQYF
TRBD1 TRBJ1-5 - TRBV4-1 TGCGCCAGCAGCCAAGAGCAGGACAGGGACTATCAGCCCCAGCATTTT CASSQEQDRDYQPQHF
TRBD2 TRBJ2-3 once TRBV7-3 TGTGCCAGCAGCCTGGGGACTAGCGGGAGCCATAGCACAGATACGCAGTATTTT CASSLGTSGSHSTDTQYF
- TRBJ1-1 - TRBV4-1 TGCGCCAGCAGCCAAGGGCCGATGAACACTGAAGCTTTCTTT CASSQGPMNTEAFF
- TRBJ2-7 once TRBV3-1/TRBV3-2 TGTGCCAGCAGCCAAGAGCCGGGCGAGCAGTACTTC CASSQEPGEQYF
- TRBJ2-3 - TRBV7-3 TGTGCCAGCAGCTTAACGATCGGAGATACGCAGTATTTT CASSLTIGDTQYF
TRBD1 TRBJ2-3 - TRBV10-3 TGTGCCATCAGTGAGGGACAGGGCAGTGTTAGCACAGATACGCAGTATTTT CAISEGQGSVSTDTQYF
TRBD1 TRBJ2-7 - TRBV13 TGTGCCAGCAGCTCCCGACAGGGAATCTCCTACGAGCAGTACTTC CASSSRQGISYEQYF
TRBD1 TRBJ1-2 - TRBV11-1 TGTGCCAGCAGTTCGGGACAGAGTACCTATGGCTACACCTTC CASSSGQSTYGYTF
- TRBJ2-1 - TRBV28 TGTGCCAGCATCGGGGGATACAATGAGCAGTTCTTC CASIGGYNEQFF
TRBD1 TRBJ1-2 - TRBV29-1 TGCAGCGTTGAAGGGACAGGGACTGGTGGCTACACCTTC CSVEGTGTGGYTF
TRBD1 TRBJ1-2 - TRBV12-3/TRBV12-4 TGTGCCAGCAGCGGACAGGGAAACTATGGCTACACCTTC CASSGQGNYGYTF
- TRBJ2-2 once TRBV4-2 TGTGCCAGCAGCCAGGAAACAGCGAACACCGGGGAGCTGTTTTTT CASSQETANTGELFF
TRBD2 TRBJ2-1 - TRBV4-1 TGCGCCAGCAGCCAAGAGTTTGGGACTAGACTTAGCAATGAGCAGTTCTTC CASSQEFGTRLSNEQFF
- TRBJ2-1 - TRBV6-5 TGTGCCAGCATTAGGCGAGGCGGGCGCAATGAGCAGTTCTTC CASIRRGGRNEQFF
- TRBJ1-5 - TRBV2 TGTGCCAGCAGGTCGAGACAGGTGGGTCAGCCCCAGCATTTT CASRSRQVGQPQHF
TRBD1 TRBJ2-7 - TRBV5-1 TGCACCAGCAGCTTGGGATGGACAGGGCCGTACGAGCAGTACTTC CTSSLGWTGPYEQYF
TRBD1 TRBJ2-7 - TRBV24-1 TGTGCCACCAGTGACTCCTACCGGGACAGGGCATCCAACGAGCAGTACTTC CATSDSYRDRASNEQYF
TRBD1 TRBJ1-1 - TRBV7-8 TGTGCCAGCAGCTTAGGGACAGGGGGCGAAGCTTTCTTT CASSLGTGGEAFF
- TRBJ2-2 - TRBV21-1 TGTGCCAGCAGCAAAGGGAGGGAGTCAGGACTAGCGGGAGGTCGGACCGGGGAGCTGTTTTTT CASSKGRESGLAGGRTGELFF
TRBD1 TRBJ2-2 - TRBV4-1 TGCGCCAGCAGCTTGACAGGGCAAACCCCCGAGGAGCTGTTTTTT CASSLTGQTPEELFF
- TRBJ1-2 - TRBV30 TGTGCCTGGAGTGCCTCCGGGCGACCAGGGGACTATGGCTACACCTTC CAWSASGRPGDYGYTF
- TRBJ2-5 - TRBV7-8 TGTGCCAGCAGCCCCCGGGGAGCGTTCCAAGAGACCCAGTACTTC CASSPRGAFQETQYF
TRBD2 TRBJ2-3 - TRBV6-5 TGTGCCAGCAGTTACCGACTAGCGGGGGGTTCAGATACGCAGTATTTT CASSYRLAGGSDTQYF
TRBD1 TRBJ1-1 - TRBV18 TGTGCCAGCTCACCACGGGACAGCGGGCTTCCTGAAGCTTTCTTT CASSPRDSGLPEAFF
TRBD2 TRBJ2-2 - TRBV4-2 TGTGCCAGCAGCCATCCCCACAGCGGACTAGCGGGGAACACCGGGGAGCTGTTTTTT CASSHPHSGLAGNTGELFF
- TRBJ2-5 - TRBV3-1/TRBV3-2 TGTGCCAGCAGCTTAGAAAGCAGCGGTACCTCGCCACCACAAGAGACCCAGTACTTC CASSLESSGTSPPQETQYF
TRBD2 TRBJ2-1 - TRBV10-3 TGTGCCATCAAAGCGGGACTCACCATCAACAATGAGCAGTTCTTC CAIKAGLTINNEQFF
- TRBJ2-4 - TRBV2 TGTGCCATCCTGGGCCAATCAGATGCCAAAAACATTCAGTACTTC CAILGQSDAKNIQYF
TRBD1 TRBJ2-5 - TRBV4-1 TGCGCCAGCAGCCCAACTACCCCAGGGGGAGAGACCCAGTACTTC CASSPTTPGGETQYF
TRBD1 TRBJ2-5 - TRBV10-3 TGTGCCATCAATGACAGGGGCGAAGAGACCCAGTACTTC CAINDRGEETQYF
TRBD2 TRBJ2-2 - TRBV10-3 TGTGCCATCAGTGCTCCCGGGACTAGGAACACCGGGGAGCTGTTTTTT CAISAPGTRNTGELFF
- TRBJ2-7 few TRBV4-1 TGCGCCAGCAGCCAAGGCCCGGGCTACGAGCAGTACTTC CASSQGPGYEQYF
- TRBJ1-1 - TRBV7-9 TGTGCCAGCAGCTCCTCAGGGAGGGGCACTGAAGCTTTCTTT CASSSSGRGTEAFF
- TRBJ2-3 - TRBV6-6 TGTGCCAGCAGGCCTATGGGACATCGACTGCAGTATTTT CASRPMGHRLQYF
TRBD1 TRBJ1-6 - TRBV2 TGTGCCAGCAGATCAGGGGGCTTTTATAATTCACCCCTCCACTTT CASRSGGFYNSPLHF
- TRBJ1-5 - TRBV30 TGTGCCTGGAGTGTATCGGCGGGAAATCAGCCCCAGCATTTT CAWSVSAGNQPQHF
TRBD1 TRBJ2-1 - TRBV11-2 TGTGCCAGCAGACACTCCGGGACAGGGCGGAATGAGCAGTTCTTC CASRHSGTGRNEQFF
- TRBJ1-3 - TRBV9 TGTGCCAGCAGCGCCGGGGGGCGAGGAAACACCATATATTTT CASSAGGRGNTIYF
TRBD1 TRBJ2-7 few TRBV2 TGTGCCAGCGGGACAGGGGACTACGAGCAGTACTTC CASGTGDYEQYF
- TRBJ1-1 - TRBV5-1 TGCGCCAGCAGCTCGTACCCAGGGGACACTGAAGCTTTCTTT CASSSYPGDTEAFF
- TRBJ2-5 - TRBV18 TGTGCCAGCTCAGAAGACAGAGTGGGGACCCAGTACTTC CASSEDRVGTQYF
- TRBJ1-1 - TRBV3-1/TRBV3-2 TGTGCCAGCAGCCACGGTCGGAACACTGAAGCTTTCTTT CASSHGRNTEAFF
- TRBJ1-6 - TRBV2 TGTGCCAGCAGTCCTACCACGGAGTATAATTCACCCCTCCACTTT CASSPTTEYNSPLHF
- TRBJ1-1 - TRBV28 TGTGCCAGCAGTTCTGGCAGTAAGAACACTGAAGCTTTCTTT CASSSGSKNTEAFF
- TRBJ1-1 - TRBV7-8 TGTGCCAGCAGATTAGGGTTCTGGGAGACTGAAGCTTTCTTT CASRLGFWETEAFF
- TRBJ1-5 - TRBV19 TGTGCCAGTAGTATATTGGGGGGAACCAAAAATCAGCCCCAGCATTTT CASSILGGTKNQPQHF
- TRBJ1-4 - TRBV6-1 TGTGCCAGCAGTGAATCAACAGGGCGTGAAAAACTGTTTTTT CASSESTGREKLFF
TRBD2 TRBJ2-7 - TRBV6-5 TGTGCCAGCAAACTAGCGGGGGACCTCTACGAGCAGTACTTC CASKLAGDLYEQYF